The 29 T cell receptor beta chains given below trace back to one sample, sequenced in a study of circulating CD8 cells and anti-PD-1 response in melanoma. Using roughly 16 ng of total RNA, TCR libraries were made with the QIAseq Immune Repertoire TCR panel. TCRdb called the reads again in MiXCR, with one record for every CDR3 protein. This sample has 240 or so distinct CDR3 sequences, with 14% found just once. Four subsets defined by PD-1 and/or TIGIT were sorted from live CD3+CD8+TCRalphabeta+ cells. The sequenced sample was CD8+ T cells from PBMCs, obtained at baseline or after one month of anti-PD-1 therapy (not recorded which). The receptors shown here come from a human donor with melanoma.

By share of the sample, this clonotype is large. This chain connects TRBV6-5 to TRBJ1-2; D is ambiguous. The CDR3 spans 13 residues. Looked up from germline, CDR1 is MNHEY and CDR2 is SVGAGI. Trimming removed 5 bases from V and 4 bases from J, with 11 bases in between. CDR3 DNA sequence: TGTGCCAGCAGTCCCGGGGTCAGCTATGGCTACACCTTC. It codes for CASSPGVSYGYTF.

By sample fraction, this clonotype is medium-sized. V is TRBV27 and J is TRBJ2-7, with 9 nucleotides matching TRBD1. Germline loops: CDR1 MNHEY, CDR2 SMNVEV (reference sequence). The CDR3 totals 13 residues. Unmatched junction bases numbered 4, after V lost 4 bases and J lost 6 bases. Here the CDR3 reads CASSWTGAGEQYF. CDR3 sequence (DNA): TGTGCCAGCAGTTGGACAGGGGCCGGCGAGCAGTACTTC.

This clonotype is categorized as medium-sized. V is TRBV7-3 and J is TRBJ2-3, with 7 bases that match TRBD1. Germline V gives CDR1 SGHTA, CDR2 FQGTGA. V lost 1 base to trimming and J lost 3 bases; unmatched junction nucleotides: 7. The CDR3 totals 16 residues. The CDR3 spells CASSLIAGGETDTQYF. The CDR3, as DNA: TGTGCCAGCAGCTTAATTGCAGGGGGAGAAACAGATACGCAGTATTTT.

This clonotype has only a few counts. This rearrangement joins TRBV29-1 to TRBJ2-1; the match to TRBD1 covers 8 bases. Germline CDR1 reads SQVTM; CDR2 reads ANQGSEA. V lost 6 bases and J lost 7; bases outside the gene matches: 5. There are 12 residues in the CDR3. The CDR3 DNA sequence: TGCAGCGTCACAGGGGGTGTGAATGAGCAGTTCTTC. This gives the protein CSVTGGVNEQFF.

By its share, this clonotype is medium-sized. The chain uses TRBV24-1 and TRBJ2-7; weak D call: TRBD1 (6 bases). CDR3 size: 13 residues. V dropped 5 bases and J dropped 0 bases, with 7 bases sitting between them. Per the germline V gene, CDR1 is KGHDR and CDR2 is SFDVKD. CDR3 in amino acids: CATSGGGSYEQYF. In DNA, the CDR3 is TGTGCCACCAGTGGAGGGGGCTCCTACGAGCAGTACTTC.

This clonotype is labeled large (0.1 to 1%). This chain links TRBV5-5 with TRBJ2-7; 8 nucleotides align to TRBD1. Germline CDR1 is SGHKS and CDR2 is YYEKEE (reference sequence). The CDR3 sequence is 14 residues long. The junction had 4 bases not matched to a gene; V was cut back by 0 bases and J by 5 bases. The CDR3 loop reads CASSLEGQGHEQYF. CDR3 bases: TGTGCCAGCAGCTTGGAAGGACAGGGCCACGAGCAGTACTTC.

By sample fraction, this clonotype is large. The CDR3 DNA reads TGTGCCAGCAGTTGGACTAGCGCGGGAGAGCAGTTCTTC. It encodes CASSWTSAGEQFF. The chain has TRBV27 and TRBJ2-1; 9 bases align to TRBD2. Germline values: CDR1 MNHEY, CDR2 SMNVEV (reference sequence). The CDR3 sequence is 13 residues long. Unmatched junction bases numbered 5, after V lost 4 bases and J lost 10 bases.

The chain is built from TRBV14 and TRBJ2-1, with 11 positions matching TRBD1. The junction had 10 bases not matched to a gene; V was cut back by 4 bases and J by 5 bases. The germline V gene encodes CDR1 SGHDN and CDR2 FVKESK. The CDR3 is 17 amino acids. The chain's CDR3 is CASSLRTGGKKNNEQFF. CDR3 nucleotide sequence: TGTGCCAGCAGCCTTCGGACAGGGGGCAAGAAAAACAATGAGCAGTTCTTC.

This clonotype is categorized as large. The chain couples TRBV4-2 to TRBJ2-7; TRBD1 agrees at 9 bases. The CDR3 is made up of 15 amino acids. The junction had 8 bases not matched to a gene; V was cut back by 3 bases and J by 5 bases. Germline values: CDR1 LGHNA, CDR2 YNFKEQ. CDR3 coding DNA: TGTGCCAGCAGCCACCGGGACAGGGAGTTGAACGAGCAGTACTTC. It codes for CASSHRDRELNEQYF.

In this sample, this clonotype is medium-sized. The V call is TRBV6-2 or TRBV6-3, the J call TRBJ2-1; 10 bases line up with TRBD2. The CDR3 is 16 residues long. The V gene end was trimmed by 5 bases and the J gene end by 0 bases; junction bases not matched to a gene: 4. Germline CDR1 reads MNHEY; CDR2 reads SVGEGT. The chain's CDR3 is CASSRGLAASYNEQFF. CDR3 nucleotide sequence: TGTGCCAGCAGTCGTGGACTAGCGGCCTCCTACAATGAGCAGTTCTTC.

This clonotype is large. The V gene is TRBV27, the J gene TRBJ2-7; weak D call: TRBD2 (6 bases). The CDR3 has 13 residues. The germline V gene encodes CDR1 MNHEY and CDR2 SMNVEV (reference sequence). V dropped 5 bases and J dropped 5 bases, with 13 bases sitting between them. The CDR3 bases are TGTGCCAGCAGTGCGACTAGTTGGGACGAGCAGTACTTC. It is translated as CASSATSWDEQYF.

By share, this clonotype counts as medium-sized (0.01 to 0.1%). The chain recombines TRBV27 with TRBJ2-3, with unresolved D. This CDR3 is built from 16 residues. Trimming took off 2 bases at V and 1 base at J, with 13 bases between the two ends. The V gene's germline CDR1 is MNHEY and CDR2 SMNVEV (reference sequence). CDR3 region: CASSLLSEARTDTQYF. The CDR3 coding sequence is TGTGCCAGCAGTTTACTGTCCGAAGCGCGCACAGATACGCAGTATTTT.

This clonotype is hyperexpanded. The J gene is TRBJ2-2, the V gene TRBV7-3; TRBD2 is a possible D gene (6 bases). Germline CDR1 reads SGHTA; CDR2 reads FQGTGA. The CDR3 sequence is 15 residues long. V shed 5 bases and J shed 4 bases, with 14 bases lying between them. CDR3 sequence reads: CASSRLARGTGELFF. The CDR3 DNA follows: TGTGCCAGCAGCCGGCTAGCGAGAGGCACCGGGGAGCTGTTTTTT.

In this sample, this clonotype is large. The chain couples TRBV7-9 to TRBJ1-4; maybe TRBD1 (5 bases). The ends were cut back, 4 bases at V and 8 bases at J, with 17 bases in the middle. Germline V lookup: CDR1 SEHNR, CDR2 FQNEAQ (reference sequence). The CDR3 loop spans 15 amino acids. CDR3 region: CASSSPLVKGEKLFF. DNA of the CDR3: TGTGCCAGCAGCTCCCCCCTAGTCAAGGGGGAAAAACTGTTTTTT.

This clonotype is judged medium-sized. The rearrangement joins TRBV6-2 or TRBV6-3 to TRBJ2-1; 7 nucleotides agree with TRBD2. This CDR3 comprises 14 residues. From germline, CDR1 is MNHEY and CDR2 SVGEGT. The J segment lost 9 bases and the V segment lost 5 bases, leaving 10 bases of the junction unmatched. CDR3 loop: CASSTGTITGEQFF. CDR3 bases: TGTGCCAGCAGTACTGGGACTATTACCGGTGAGCAGTTCTTC.

In its sample, this clonotype ranks as large. The V and J genes are TRBV3-1 and TRBJ2-1; D gene unclear. CDR3 length: 13 residues. Germline CDR1 is LGHDT and CDR2 is YNNKEL (reference sequence). Trimming removed 0 bases at V and 7 bases at J, with 7 bases between. The CDR3 is CASSQDNQNEQFF. In nucleotides, the CDR3 is TGTGCCAGCAGCCAAGATAACCAGAATGAGCAGTTCTTC.

By frequency in the sample, this clonotype is large. The chain has TRBV27 and TRBJ2-5; TRBD2 agrees at 12 bases. This CDR3 has 16 amino acids. Germline CDR1 and CDR2: MNHEY and SMNVEV (reference sequence). J lost 4 bases, V lost 5 bases, and 8 bases had no gene match. CDR3 protein: CASSEGLAGLLETQYF. The CDR3 DNA follows: TGTGCCAGCAGTGAGGGACTAGCGGGTCTGTTAGAGACCCAGTACTTC.

This clonotype ranks as medium-sized. This chain uses TRBV28 with TRBJ2-1, with D possibly TRBD2 on 6 matching bases. Per the germline V gene, CDR1 is MDHEN and CDR2 is SYDVKM. The CDR3 runs to 14 residues. V gave up 11 bases and J gave up 5 bases, with 19 bases separating them. As DNA, the CDR3 is TGTGCCGCTTCGGGGGTAGAAGGGGACAATGAGCAGTTCTTC. This gives the protein CAASGVEGDNEQFF. The variable domain in full, with the rest retrieved from reference TRBV28 and TRBJ2-1, is DVKVTQSSRYLVKRTGEKVFLECVQDMDHENMFWYRQDPGLGLRLIYFSYDVKMKEKGDIPEGYSVSREKKERFSLILESASTNQTSMYLCAASGVEGDNEQFFGPGTRLTVL.

Judged by abundance, this clonotype is medium-sized. The chain combines TRBV29-1 with TRBJ2-1; TRBD2 matches at 9 bases. V shed 7 bases, J shed 0 bases, and the junction held 16 bases outside the gene matches. Looked up from germline, CDR1 is SQVTM and CDR2 is ANQGSEA. The CDR3 spans 18 residues. CDR3 DNA: TGCAGCGCCCCCCGGAGCGGGAGGCCTCCATTCTCCTACAATGAGCAGTTCTTC. Amino acids: CSAPRSGRPPFSYNEQFF.

By its share, this clonotype is medium-sized. This chain joins TRBV14 and TRBJ2-7; D is ambiguous. The CDR3 runs to 16 residues. CDR1 is SGHDN, CDR2 FVKESK, per germline. The germline V and J ends were trimmed by 4 bases and 2 bases, with 18 bases remaining between them. CDR3: CASSLLDKKIAYEQYF. The CDR3 nucleotides are TGTGCCAGCAGCCTGCTGGATAAGAAAATAGCCTACGAGCAGTACTTC.

The rearrangement joins TRBV2 to TRBJ2-7; D gene uncertain. The CDR3 is 13 residues long. Germline loops: CDR1 SNHLY, CDR2 FYNNEI. V was trimmed by 0 bases and J by 3 bases, leaving 6 bases between them. The CDR3 DNA reads TGTGCCAGCAGTGAAGCTTGGAACTACGAGCAGTACTTC. The encoded protein is CASSEAWNYEQYF.

Sample share makes this clonotype large. The V gene is TRBV28, the J gene TRBJ2-1; 9 positions match TRBD2. Trimming removed 1 base from V and 9 bases from J; junction bases left unmatched: 10. The CDR3 is 16 residues long. Germline values: CDR1 MDHEN, CDR2 SYDVKM. CDR3 region: CASSLLWREGSSEQFF. The CDR3 DNA sequence: TGTGCCAGCAGTTTATTGTGGCGGGAGGGAAGCAGTGAGCAGTTCTTC.

This clonotype is large within its sample. The chain is built from TRBV4-1 and TRBJ1-4; 7 bases are a match to TRBD1. With V trimmed by 0 bases and J by 6 bases, 4 bases remained unmatched. This CDR3 has 15 amino acids. Germline values: CDR1 MGHRA, CDR2 YSYEKL. The CDR3 DNA follows: TGCGCCAGCAGCCAAGAGCCCGACAGGGATGAAAAACTGTTTTTT. Translating gives CASSQEPDRDEKLFF.

This clonotype has just a few counts. This could be a read error, since a much larger clone is one nucleotide away. In this CDR3 the conserved last residue, phenylalanine or tryptophan, is missing, so a read error is likely. V usage is TRBV28 and J usage is TRBJ2-7, with unresolved D. Germline assignment: CDR1 MDHEN and CDR2 SYDVKM. CDR3 length: 15 residues. Trimming took 3 bases from V and 2 from J, leaving 14 bases between them. CDR3 sequence reads: CASSFLWTHPYEQYL. The CDR3 DNA follows: TGTGCCAGCAGTTTTCTCTGGACCCATCCCTACGAGCAGTACCTC.

This clonotype is large (0.1 to 1%) within its sample. This chain connects TRBV25-1 to TRBJ2-1, with 7 bases identical to TRBD2. Germline values: CDR1 MGHDK, CDR2 SYGVNS. With V trimmed by 5 bases and J by 7 bases, 8 bases remained unmatched. The CDR3 runs to 14 residues. CDR3: CASSLAGDGNEQFF. For the CDR3, the DNA is TGTGCCAGCAGTTTGGCGGGAGACGGAAATGAGCAGTTCTTC.

By frequency in the sample, this clonotype is large. This sequence joins TRBV11-2 and TRBJ2-7; possible D gene TRBD2, 5 bases. The CDR3 is 14 residues long. Germline CDR1 and CDR2: SGHAT and FQNNGV. Trimming stripped 8 bases from V and 3 bases from J, with 17 bases between. Here the CDR3 DNA reads TGTGCCAGCGTGGTCGGGGTAGAAGACTACGAGCAGTACTTC. It is translated as CASVVGVEDYEQYF. Variable domain in full (rest from reference TRBV11-2 and TRBJ2-7): EAGVAQSPRYKIIEKRQSVAFWCNPISGHATLYWYQQILGQGPKLLIQFQNNGVVDDSQLPKDRFSAERLKGVDSTLKIQPAKLEDSAVYLCASVVGVEDYEQYFGPGTRLTVT.

This clonotype came up a few times. The genes are TRBV9 and TRBJ2-7; D tentatively reads TRBD1 or TRBD2 (5 bases each). Deletions cut 0 bases from V and 3 bases from J, with 19 bases between. This CDR3 contains 17 residues. Per the germline V gene, CDR1 is SGDLS and CDR2 is YYNGEE. The CDR3 DNA reads as TGTGCCAGCAGCGTAGAATCGAGCTTTGGGGGAATCTACGAGCAGTACTTC. Translation: CASSVESSFGGIYEQYF.

This clonotype is judged medium-sized (0.01 to 0.1%). The CDR3 bases are TGTGCCAGCAGCAAAGCAAAGGGTCCAGGGGCCTACGAGCAGTACTTC. Translated: CASSKAKGPGAYEQYF. The J gene is TRBJ2-7, the V gene TRBV21-1; the D segment call TRBD1 is taken from the table without a DNA check. TRBV21-1 is a recognized pseudogene. CDR3 length: 16 residues.

This clonotype is categorized as large (0.1 to 1%). The V gene is TRBV27, the J gene TRBJ2-2; 8 bases are a match to TRBD2. CDR3 length: 13 amino acids. Germline values: CDR1 MNHEY, CDR2 SMNVEV (reference sequence). V shed 5 bases, J shed 10 bases, and the junction held 6 bases outside the gene matches. CDR3 in amino acids: CASSPTSEAELFF. The CDR3 coding sequence is TGTGCCAGCAGTCCGACTAGCGAGGCGGAGCTGTTTTTT.